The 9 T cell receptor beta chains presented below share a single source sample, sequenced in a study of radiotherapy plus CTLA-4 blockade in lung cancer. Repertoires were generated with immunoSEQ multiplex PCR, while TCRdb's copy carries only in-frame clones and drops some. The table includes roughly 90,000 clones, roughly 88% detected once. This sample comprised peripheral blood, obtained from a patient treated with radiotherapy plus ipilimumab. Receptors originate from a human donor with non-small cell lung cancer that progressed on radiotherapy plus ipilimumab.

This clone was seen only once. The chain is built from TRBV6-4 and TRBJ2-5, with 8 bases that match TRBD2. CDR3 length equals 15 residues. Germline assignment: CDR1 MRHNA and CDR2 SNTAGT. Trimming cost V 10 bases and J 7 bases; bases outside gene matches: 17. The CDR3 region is CATSHPGLAVWTQYF. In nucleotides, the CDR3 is TGTGCCACAAGCCACCCCGGACTAGCAGTTTGGACCCAGTACTTC.

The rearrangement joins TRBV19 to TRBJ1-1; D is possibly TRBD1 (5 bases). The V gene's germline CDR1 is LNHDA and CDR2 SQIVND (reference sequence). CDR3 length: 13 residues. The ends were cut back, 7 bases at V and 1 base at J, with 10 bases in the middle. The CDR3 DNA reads TGTGCCAGTATGAGGGGAAAGAACACTGAAGCTTTCTTT. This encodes CASMRGKNTEAFF.

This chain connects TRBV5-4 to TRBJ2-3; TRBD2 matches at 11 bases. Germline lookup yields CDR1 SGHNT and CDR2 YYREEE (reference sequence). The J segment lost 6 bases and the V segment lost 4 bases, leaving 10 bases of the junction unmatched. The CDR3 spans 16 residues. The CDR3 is CASSDKTSGSMDTQYF. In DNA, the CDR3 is TGTGCCAGCAGCGACAAAACTAGCGGGAGTATGGATACGCAGTATTTT.

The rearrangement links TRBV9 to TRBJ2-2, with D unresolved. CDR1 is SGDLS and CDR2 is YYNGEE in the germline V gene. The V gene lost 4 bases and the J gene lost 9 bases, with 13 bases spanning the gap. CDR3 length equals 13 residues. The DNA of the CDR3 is TGTGCCAGCAGCCCAACGCCGCGAAGGGAGCTGTTTTTT. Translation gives CASSPTPRRELFF.

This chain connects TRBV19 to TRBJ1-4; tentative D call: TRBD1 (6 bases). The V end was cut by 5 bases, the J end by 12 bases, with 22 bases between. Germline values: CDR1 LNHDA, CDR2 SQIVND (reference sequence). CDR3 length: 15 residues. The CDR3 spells CASSSRLQGLGELFF. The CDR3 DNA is TGTGCCAGTAGTTCCCGATTACAGGGTTTGGGAGAACTGTTTTTT.

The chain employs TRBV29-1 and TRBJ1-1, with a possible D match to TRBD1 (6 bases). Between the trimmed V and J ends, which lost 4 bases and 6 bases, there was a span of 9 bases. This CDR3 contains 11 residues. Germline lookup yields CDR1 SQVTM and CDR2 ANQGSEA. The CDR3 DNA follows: TGCAGCGTTGCAGGGGTGGCTGAAGCTTTCTTT. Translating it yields CSVAGVAEAFF.

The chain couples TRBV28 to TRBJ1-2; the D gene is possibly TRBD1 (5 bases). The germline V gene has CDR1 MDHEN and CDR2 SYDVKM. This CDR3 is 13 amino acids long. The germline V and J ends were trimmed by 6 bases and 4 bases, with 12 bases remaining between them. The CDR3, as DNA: TGTGCCAGCAGGTACGGGACCGCCTATGGCTACACCTTC. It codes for CASRYGTAYGYTF.

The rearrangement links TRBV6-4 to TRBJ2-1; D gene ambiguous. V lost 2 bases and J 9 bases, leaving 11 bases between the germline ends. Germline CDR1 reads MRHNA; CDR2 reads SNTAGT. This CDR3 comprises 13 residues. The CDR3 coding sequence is TGTGCCAGCAGTGACGAAGGGTTAAGTGAGCAGTTCTTC. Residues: CASSDEGLSEQFF.

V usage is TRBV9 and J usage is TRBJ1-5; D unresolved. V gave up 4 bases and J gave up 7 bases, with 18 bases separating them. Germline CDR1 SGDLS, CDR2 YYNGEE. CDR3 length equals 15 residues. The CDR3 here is CASSRDGWAEQPQHF. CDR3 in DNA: TGTGCCAGCAGCCGCGACGGGTGGGCAGAGCAGCCCCAGCATTTT.